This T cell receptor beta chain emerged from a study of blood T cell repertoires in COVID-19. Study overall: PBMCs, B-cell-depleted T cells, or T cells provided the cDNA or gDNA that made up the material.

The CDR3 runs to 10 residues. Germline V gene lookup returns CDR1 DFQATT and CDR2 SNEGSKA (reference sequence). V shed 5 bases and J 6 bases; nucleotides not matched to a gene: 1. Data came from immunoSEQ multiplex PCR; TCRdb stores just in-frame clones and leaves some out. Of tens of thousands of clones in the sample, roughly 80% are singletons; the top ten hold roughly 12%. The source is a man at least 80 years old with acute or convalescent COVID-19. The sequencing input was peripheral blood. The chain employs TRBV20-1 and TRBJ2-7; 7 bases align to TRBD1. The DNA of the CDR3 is TGCAGTGCTTACAGGGGCGAGCAGTACTTC. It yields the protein CSAYRGEQYF.